This TCR beta chain was sequenced during a study of blood T cell repertoires in COVID-19. The protocol was immunoSEQ multiplex PCR, while the TCRdb copy is restricted to in-frame clones and leaves out a portion. This sample has over 150,000 clones; roughly 76% occur once, and the top ten carry roughly an eighth. V gave up 1 base and J gave up 3 bases, with 21 bases separating them. The CDR3 extends over 18 amino acids. V gene TRBV23-1 combines with J gene TRBJ1-1; tentatively, D is TRBD1 (5 bases). TRBV23-1 is placed among ORFs of uncertain function. This TCR derives from a woman aged 80 or over with COVID-19, enrolled during active disease. The sequenced material came from peripheral blood. CDR3 in amino acids: CASSQCFRGSRRDTEAFF. The CDR3, as DNA: TGCGCCAGCAGTCAATGTTTTAGGGGTTCGAGACGTGACACTGAAGCTTTCTTT.